Following are 25 T cell receptor beta chains from one sample sequenced in a study of blood T cell repertoires in COVID-19. The data were produced by immunoSEQ multiplex PCR, yet TCRdb's version contains in-frame clones alone and is incomplete. The data contain 200,000 to 300,000 clones, approximately 89% of them singletons. Sample: peripheral blood. The receptors derive from a man aged 35 to 55 who had recovered from COVID-19.

This chain joins TRBV7-6 and TRBJ2-2; 11 bases are shared with TRBD2. The V segment lost 1 base and the J segment 6 bases; nucleotides outside the gene matches: 13. The CDR3 is 19 residues long. Germline values: CDR1 SGHVS, CDR2 FNYEAQ. DNA of the CDR3: TGTGCCAGCAGCTTAGTCTTGGCTAGCGGGGGGTTCCCTCCCGGGGAGCTGTTTTTT. Encoded protein: CASSLVLASGGFPPGELFF.

This clone was seen once. The chain has TRBV5-1 and TRBJ2-1, with 7 bases identical to TRBD1. There are 15 residues in the CDR3. V lost 4 bases and J lost 2; bases outside the gene matches: 6. CDR1 and CDR2 (germline): SGHRS, YFSETQ. CDR3 protein: CASSITGTAYNEQFF. In DNA form, the CDR3 reads TGCGCCAGCAGCATAACCGGGACAGCCTACAATGAGCAGTTCTTC.

The V call is TRBV9, the J call TRBJ2-1, with D perhaps TRBD2 (5 bases). The CDR3 extends over 14 amino acids. CDR1 SGDLS and CDR2 YYNGEE come from the germline V gene. Deletions cut 0 bases from V and 9 bases from J, with 13 bases between. The CDR3 DNA sequence: TGTGCCAGCAGCGTAGCTGGACTCCGGAGTGAGCAGTTCTTC. As protein: CASSVAGLRSEQFF.

This clone was picked up many times. This chain uses TRBV3-1 (or the pseudogene TRBV3-2) with TRBJ1-1; weak D call: TRBD1 (6 bases). With 2 bases removed from V and 4 bases from J, the gap between germline ends came to 14 bases. Per the germline V gene, CDR1 is LGHDT and CDR2 is YNNKEL (reference sequence). The CDR3 contains 15 residues. In nucleotides, the CDR3 is TGTGCCAGCAGCCAAAGGCGCAGGGGCGGCACTGAAGCTTTCTTT. Its protein is CASSQRRRGGTEAFF.

The table lists this clone with a few counts. The rearrangement uses TRBV7-9 and TRBJ1-1; TRBD1 might be the D (6 bases). Between the trimmed V and J ends, which lost 4 bases and 1 base, there was a span of 10 bases. The length of the CDR3 is 14 residues. CDR1 SEHNR and CDR2 FQNEAQ come from the germline V gene (reference sequence). The DNA of the CDR3 is TGTGCCAGCAGCTCGGACAGCCCGAACACTGAAGCTTTCTTT. Translated, it gives CASSSDSPNTEAFF.

The chain employs TRBV7-2 and TRBJ1-1; no definite D call. Germline V gives CDR1 SGHTA, CDR2 FQGNSA. Trimming stripped 5 bases from V and 3 bases from J, with 13 bases between. The CDR3 is 14 amino acids. The CDR3, as DNA: TGTGCCAGCAGCCCCCGGGCGGGAGACACTGAAGCTTTCTTT. Translating gives CASSPRAGDTEAFF.

This clone occurred once. The V gene is TRBV7-9, the J gene TRBJ2-7, with TRBD1 matching 7 bases. Trimming removed 5 bases from V and 2 bases from J; junction bases left unmatched: 9. The CDR3 extends over 15 amino acids. Germline CDR1 is SEHNR and CDR2 is FQNEAQ (reference sequence). CDR3: CASSQGDDRAYEQYF. CDR3 DNA: TGTGCCAGCAGCCAAGGCGACGACAGGGCCTACGAGCAGTACTTC.

This clone was detected once. The V gene is TRBV20-1, the J gene TRBJ1-1, with D possibly being TRBD1 (5 bases). The V gene's germline CDR1 is DFQATT and CDR2 SNEGSKA (reference sequence). This CDR3 has 10 amino acids. CDR3 nucleotides: TGCGGAATGGGGGGGACTGAAGCTTTCTTT. Protein: CGMGGTEAFF.

The CDR3 is CASSPTPGTGDSYEQYF. The CDR3 DNA reads as TGCGCCAGCAGCCCCACTCCGGGGACAGGGGACTCCTACGAGCAGTACTTC. V usage is TRBV5-1 and J usage is TRBJ2-7; 10 nucleotides line up with TRBD1. Germline V gene data show CDR1 as SGHRS and CDR2 as YFSETQ. This CDR3 comprises 17 residues. V lost 4 bases, J lost 0 bases, and 10 bases stayed unmatched.

A word on this clone: Within the sample, other DNA sequences also encode this same CDR3. The V and J genes are TRBV27 and TRBJ2-5; the match to TRBD2 covers 7 bases. In germline, CDR1 is MNHEY, CDR2 SMNVEV (reference sequence). The CDR3 has 13 residues. V lost 1 base and J lost 5; bases outside the gene matches: 1. DNA of the CDR3: TGTGCCAGCAGTTTATGGGGGGGGGAGACCCAGTACTTC. This translates into CASSLWGGETQYF.

CDR3 region: CASSAPTSGKNIQYF. The DNA for the CDR3 is TGTGCCAGCAGCGCCCCCACTAGCGGCAAAAACATTCAGTACTTC. This chain joins TRBV13 and TRBJ2-4; 8 positions agree with TRBD2. The V segment lost 5 bases and the J segment 3 bases; nucleotides outside the gene matches: 6. The V gene's germline CDR1 is PRHDT and CDR2 FYEKMQ (reference sequence). This CDR3 spans 15 amino acids.

The chain combines TRBV5-1 with TRBJ1-1; no reliable D call. V was cut by 5 bases and J by 1 base, with 18 bases left in between. The CDR3 extends over 16 amino acids. From germline, CDR1 is SGHRS and CDR2 YFSETQ. For the CDR3, the DNA is TGCGCCAGCAGTTATTCCCGGTGGAGCGGGAACACTGAAGCTTTCTTT. Its protein product is CASSYSRWSGNTEAFF.

The V call is TRBV2, the J call TRBJ2-5; TRBD2 aligns across 8 bases. The CDR3 has 11 amino acids. CDR1 and CDR2 (germline): SNHLY, FYNNEI. V shed 6 bases and J 9 bases; nucleotides not matched to a gene: 3. The chain's CDR3 is CASRPGGAQYF. For the CDR3, the DNA is TGTGCCAGCAGACCCGGGGGGGCCCAGTACTTC.

This chain joins TRBV7-9 and TRBJ1-2; no clear D gene. Germline-derived CDR1 and CDR2 are SEHNR and FQNEAQ (reference sequence). V lost 4 bases to trimming and J lost 8 bases, with 8 bases between them. The CDR3 runs to 11 residues. The chain's CDR3 is CASSSPVGYTF. The CDR3 bases are TGTGCCAGCAGCTCCCCGGTAGGCTACACCTTC.

The chain has TRBV9 and TRBJ2-1; 8 positions agree with TRBD2. CDR3 length equals 16 residues. Germline V gene lookup returns CDR1 SGDLS and CDR2 YYNGEE. V lost 1 base to trimming and J lost 0 bases; unmatched junction nucleotides: 3. The CDR3 loop is CASSVRAGGSYNEQFF. The CDR3 nucleotides are TGTGCCAGCAGCGTAAGGGCGGGGGGCTCCTACAATGAGCAGTTCTTC.

This clone was seen only once. The chain combines TRBV11-2 with TRBJ1-4; no definite D call. V was trimmed by 10 bases and J by 5 bases, leaving 14 bases between them. The germline V gene has CDR1 SGHAT and CDR2 FQNNGV. This CDR3 has 13 amino acids. The CDR3: CAMSRGINEKLFF. In DNA form, the CDR3 reads TGTGCCATGTCCAGAGGGATCAATGAAAAACTGTTTTTT.

This rearrangement joins TRBV13 to TRBJ2-7; weak D call: TRBD1 (6 bases). The CDR3 totals 15 residues. V shed 3 bases and J shed 3 bases, with 15 bases lying between them. CDR1 PRHDT and CDR2 FYEKMQ come from the germline V gene (reference sequence). The CDR3 region has the DNA TGTGCCAGCAGCTTGAACAGGGCCCTAAACTACGAGCAGTACTTC. This codes for CASSLNRALNYEQYF.

V and J are TRBV6-6 and TRBJ1-3, with D perhaps TRBD1 (6 bases). Germline CDR1 reads MNHNY; CDR2 reads SVGAGI (reference sequence). Trimming cost V 2 bases and J 0 bases, with 8 bases left between them. This CDR3 comprises 15 residues. CDR3 sequence: CASSYEGVSGNTIYF. In DNA form, the CDR3 reads TGTGCCAGCAGTTACGAGGGGGTCTCTGGAAACACCATATATTTT.

Only a few counts were recorded for this clone. V gene TRBV6-2 or TRBV6-3 combines with J gene TRBJ2-3, with TRBD2 identical over 10 bases. The V gene's germline CDR1 is MNHEY and CDR2 SVGEGT. J gave up 0 bases and V 2 bases, and 11 bases lay outside the gene matches. CDR3 length equals 19 residues. The CDR3 bases are TGTGCCAGCAGTTACCACCCGCTAGCGGGGGAGCCTAGCACAGATACGCAGTATTTT. Translation: CASSYHPLAGEPSTDTQYF.

Comments on this clone: The sample contains more than one DNA sequence encoding this CDR3. The chain joins TRBV7-2 to TRBJ2-3; no clear D gene. The CDR3 runs to 14 residues. V was clipped by 3 bases and J by 1 base, with 8 bases between them. Germline assignment: CDR1 SGHTA and CDR2 FQGNSA. CDR3 region: CASSFDRGTDTQYF. The CDR3 region has the DNA TGTGCCAGCAGCTTCGATCGAGGCACAGATACGCAGTATTTT.

The chain recombines TRBV6-2 or TRBV6-3 with TRBJ2-7, with D perhaps TRBD1 (5 bases). V was shortened by 5 bases and J by 5 bases, with 13 bases between the two germline ends. The V gene's germline CDR1 is MNHEY and CDR2 SVGEGT. CDR3 length: 13 amino acids. The CDR3 protein is CASSPGRVDEQYF. In DNA, the CDR3 is TGTGCCAGCAGTCCAGGGCGAGTGGACGAGCAGTACTTC.

The rearrangement links TRBV30 to TRBJ2-7; TRBD1 matches at 7 bases. The CDR3 covers 12 residues. Trimming cost V 5 bases and J 2 bases; bases outside gene matches: 3. The germline gives CDR1 GTSNPN, CDR2 SVGIG (reference sequence). The CDR3 sequence is CAWRTGPYEQYF. CDR3 DNA sequence: TGTGCCTGGCGGACAGGCCCCTACGAGCAGTACTTC. The variable domain in full, with the rest retrieved from reference TRBV30 and TRBJ2-7, is SQTIHQWPATLVQPVGSPLSLECTVEGTSNPNLYWYRQAAGRGLQLLFYSVGIGQISSEVPQNLSASRPQDRQFILSSKKLLLSDSGFYLCAWRTGPYEQYFGPGTRLTVT.

V gene TRBV19 combines with J gene TRBJ2-3; possible D gene TRBD2, 6 bases. The germline V and J ends were trimmed by 5 bases and 4 bases, with 16 bases remaining between them. The CDR3 runs to 15 residues. CDR1 and CDR2 (germline): LNHDA, SQIVND (reference sequence). The CDR3: CASSRRIGGPDTQYF. CDR3 bases: TGTGCCAGTAGTCGCCGGATAGGAGGGCCAGATACGCAGTATTTT.

This rearrangement joins TRBV7-9 to TRBJ1-4; D remains ambiguous. The CDR3 totals 15 residues. CDR1 SEHNR and CDR2 FQNEAQ come from the germline V gene (reference sequence). Trimming removed 3 bases from V and 6 bases from J, with 14 bases in between. In nucleotides, the CDR3 is TGTGCCAGCAGCTTCCCGCCGGGGTCGGATGAAAAACTGTTTTTT. Its protein is CASSFPPGSDEKLFF.

This clone appeared a few times. This rearrangement joins TRBV9 to TRBJ1-2, with 9 bases identical to TRBD1. Per germline, CDR1 SGDLS and CDR2 YYNGEE. The CDR3 runs 15 residues. V was pared by 4 bases and J by 2 bases, with 6 bases of the junction left unmatched. The CDR3 DNA follows: TGTGCCAGCAGCTTCGGACAGGGGATAAACTATGGCTACACCTTC. It codes for CASSFGQGINYGYTF.